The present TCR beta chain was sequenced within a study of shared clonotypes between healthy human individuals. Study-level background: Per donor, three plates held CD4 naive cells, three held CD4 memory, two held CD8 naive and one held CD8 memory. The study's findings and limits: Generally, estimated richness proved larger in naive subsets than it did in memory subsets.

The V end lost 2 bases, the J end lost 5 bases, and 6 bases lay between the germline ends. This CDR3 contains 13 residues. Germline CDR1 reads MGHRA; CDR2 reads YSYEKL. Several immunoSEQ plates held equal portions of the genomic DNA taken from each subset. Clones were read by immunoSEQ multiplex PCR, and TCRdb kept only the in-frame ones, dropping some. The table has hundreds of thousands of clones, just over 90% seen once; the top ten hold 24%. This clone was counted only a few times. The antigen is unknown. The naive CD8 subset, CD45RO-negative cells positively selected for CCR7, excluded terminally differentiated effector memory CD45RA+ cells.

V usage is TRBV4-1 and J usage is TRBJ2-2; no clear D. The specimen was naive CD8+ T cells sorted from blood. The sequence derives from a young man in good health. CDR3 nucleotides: TGCGCCAGCAGCCAAATGTATACCGGGGAGCTGTTTTTT. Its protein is CASSQMYTGELFF.